The 24 T cell receptor beta chains reported below all come from one sample, sequenced in a study of T cell changes during pregnancy in multiple sclerosis (dated by TCRdb to the late 2010s). The library relied on the immunoSEQ multiplex PCR assay. The table was pulled from immuneACCESS by TCRdb, which kept in-frame rearrangements only. Such tables lose some clones; where checked, under half of the loss comes from unresolved V genes, and the rest has no known cause. For this sample there are approximately 84,000 clones; over 90% appear just once. The ten largest clones add up to roughly 2.5% of the sample. The input for sequencing was peripheral blood, taken in the third trimester of pregnancy. These receptor sequences come from a female donor with multiple sclerosis, enrolled in a pregnancy study.

The chain joins TRBV5-1 to TRBJ1-3, with 7 bases identical to TRBD1. CDR1 is SGHRS and CDR2 is YFSETQ in the germline V gene. This CDR3 has 16 residues. Trimming at V came to 2 bases and at J to 0 bases, leaving 5 bases not matched to a gene. CDR3 DNA: TGCGCCAGCAGCTTAACAGGGGCGACCTCTGGAAACACCATATATTTT. Encoded protein: CASSLTGATSGNTIYF.

The rearrangement links TRBV21-1 to TRBJ1-5. TRBV21-1 is a listed pseudogene. This CDR3 has 17 residues. The CDR3 reads CASSKARVTVSNQPQHF. CDR3 DNA sequence: TGTGCCAGCAGCAAAGCGCGGGTGACGGTTAGCAATCAGCCCCAGCATTTT.

The CDR3 DNA sequence: TGTGCCAGCAGCCGGGGGGATGCCACAGATACGCAGTATTTT. Translated, it gives CASSRGDATDTQYF. V usage is TRBV5-6 and J usage is TRBJ2-3; 7 bases map to TRBD2. V gave up 4 bases and J gave up 2 bases; unmatched junction bases: 4. This CDR3 has 14 residues. Germline CDR1 SGHDT, CDR2 YYEEEE.

The V gene is TRBV9, the J gene TRBJ2-5; 12 positions agree with TRBD1. The germline CDR1 and CDR2 sequences are SGDLS and YYNGEE. V lost 3 bases to trimming and J lost 4 bases; unmatched junction nucleotides: 10. There are 17 residues in the CDR3. The CDR3 nucleotides read TGTGCCAGCAGCGCAAATCCCGGGACAGGGGGCGGAGAGACCCAGTACTTC. Translation: CASSANPGTGGGETQYF.

The V call is TRBV7-3, the J call TRBJ1-2; the D is unclear. Germline V gene data show CDR1 as SGHTA and CDR2 as FQGTGA. The CDR3 covers 16 residues. With 10 bases removed from V and 2 bases from J, the gap between germline ends came to 23 bases. Here the CDR3 reads CATGERRTRSNYGYTF. CDR3 sequence (DNA): TGTGCCACCGGGGAGCGGAGAACGCGATCAAACTATGGCTACACCTTC.

A single count supports this clone. The V gene is TRBV6-5, the J gene TRBJ1-1; tentatively, D is TRBD1 (5 bases). V was shortened by 6 bases and J by 7 bases, with 18 bases between the two germline ends. The CDR3 is made up of 14 amino acids. Germline V lookup: CDR1 MNHEY, CDR2 SVGAGI. In DNA form, the CDR3 reads TGTGCCAGCAGCTCCGCGCAGGGAAGGGATGAAGCTTTCTTT. Translation gives CASSSAQGRDEAFF.

The chain recombines TRBV27 with TRBJ2-7, with 7 bases fitting TRBD1. Germline V gene sequence: CDR1 MNHEY, CDR2 SMNVEV (reference sequence). The CDR3 is made up of 13 amino acids. V lost 0 bases, J lost 7 bases, and 3 bases stayed unmatched. The CDR3 DNA reads TGTGCCAGCAGTTTATCAGCCAGGGGGGAGCAGTACTTC. It encodes CASSLSARGEQYF.

This chain connects TRBV2 to TRBJ2-1; D perhaps matches TRBD1 (5 bases). This CDR3 spans 13 amino acids. With 6 bases removed from V and 0 bases from J, the gap between germline ends came to 6 bases. From germline, CDR1 is SNHLY and CDR2 FYNNEI. CDR3 bases: TGTGCCAGCAGAGACAGCTCCTACAATGAGCAGTTCTTC. It yields the protein CASRDSSYNEQFF. Using reference TRBV2 and TRBJ2-1 for the parts outside the CDR3, the full variable domain is EPEVTQTPSHQVTQMGQEVILRCVPISNHLYFYWYRQILGQKVEFLVSFYNNEISEKSEIFDDQFSVERPDGSNFTLKIRSTKLEDSAMYFCASRDSSYNEQFFGPGTRLTVL.

This chain links TRBV7-6 with TRBJ1-1; TRBD1 might be the D (5 bases). The ends were cut back, 2 bases at V and 4 bases at J, with 14 bases in the middle. The CDR3 sequence is 15 residues long. Germline CDR1 and CDR2: SGHVS and FNYEAQ. CDR3 protein: CASSLSLQGATEAFF. CDR3 nucleotide sequence: TGTGCCAGCAGCTTATCATTGCAGGGTGCCACTGAAGCTTTCTTT. The variable domain in full, with the rest retrieved from reference TRBV7-6 and TRBJ1-1, is GAGVSQSPRYKVTKRGQDVALRCDPISGHVSLYWYRQALGQGPEFLTYFNYEAQQDKSGLPNDRFSAERPEGSISTLTIQRTEQRDSAMYRCASSLSLQGATEAFFGQGTRLTVV.

The CDR3 sequence is CASSRRTGTATNEKLFF. The CDR3, as DNA: TGTGCCAGCAGCCGACGGACAGGGACGGCAACTAATGAAAAACTGTTTTTT. This rearrangement joins TRBV9 to TRBJ1-4; 8 bases map to TRBD1. J lost 0 bases, V lost 4 bases, and 8 bases had no gene match. The CDR3 is 17 residues long. Germline V gene sequence: CDR1 SGDLS, CDR2 YYNGEE. Complete variable domain (other parts from reference TRBV9 and TRBJ1-4): DSGVTQTPKHLITATGQRVTLRCSPRSGDLSVYWYQQSLDQGLQFLIQYYNGEERAKGNILERFSAQQFPDLHSELNLSSLELGDSALYFCASSRRTGTATNEKLFFGSGTQLSVL.

The chain recombines TRBV27 with TRBJ2-3; TRBD2 matches at 12 bases. Germline V CDR1 and CDR2: MNHEY, SMNVEV (reference sequence). The CDR3 runs 15 residues. V lost 6 bases to trimming and J lost 6 bases; unmatched junction nucleotides: 7. CDR3: CASSPLAGGKDTQYF. DNA for the CDR3: TGTGCCAGCAGCCCACTAGCGGGGGGCAAGGATACGCAGTATTTT.

The genes are TRBV6-1 and TRBJ1-3, with 7 bases that match TRBD1. V trimming: 6 bases; J trimming: 3 bases; junction bases outside the gene matches: 8. The CDR3 covers 15 residues. Germline V gene data show CDR1 as MNHNS and CDR2 as SASEGT. This CDR3 is CASRDRPEGGNTIYF. CDR3 nucleotides: TGTGCCAGCAGGGACAGGCCCGAGGGTGGAAACACCATATATTTT.

This clone was counted at least ten times. This sequence joins TRBV7-9 and TRBJ2-2, with 7 nucleotides matching TRBD1. Looked up from germline, CDR1 is SEHNR and CDR2 is FQNEAQ (reference sequence). This CDR3 is 15 amino acids long. Losses at the gene ends were 5 bases for V and 6 bases for J; bases not matched to a gene: 9. Here the CDR3 DNA reads TGTGCCAGCAGCGCTACCACAGGGGACGCCGGGGAGCTGTTTTTT. Its protein is CASSATTGDAGELFF.

V usage is TRBV19 and J usage is TRBJ1-1, with TRBD1 matching over 7 bases. V trimming: 6 bases; J trimming: 3 bases; junction bases outside the gene matches: 7. CDR1 and CDR2 from the germline V gene are LNHDA and SQIVND (reference sequence). The CDR3 has 14 amino acids. The CDR3 here is CASRTRQGDTEAFF. The CDR3 region has the DNA TGTGCCAGTAGGACCAGACAGGGCGACACTGAAGCTTTCTTT.

The chain uses TRBV6-5 and TRBJ2-5; 8 nucleotides agree with TRBD1. V dropped 1 base and J dropped 5; count of bases not matched to a gene: 3. Germline V gene data show CDR1 as MNHEY and CDR2 as SVGAGI. This CDR3 is built from 14 residues. CDR3 nucleotide sequence: TGTGCCAGCAGTTACTTTCACAGGGGGGAGACCCAGTACTTC. It encodes CASSYFHRGETQYF.

This chain links TRBV4-1 with TRBJ1-3, with 8 bases fitting TRBD1. This CDR3 is 17 amino acids long. Per the germline V gene, CDR1 is MGHRA and CDR2 is YSYEKL. Trimming took 1 base from V and 2 from J; bases not matched to a gene: 7. The CDR3 sequence: CASSQGSLQGAGNTIYF. The DNA for the CDR3 is TGCGCCAGCAGCCAAGGCAGCCTACAGGGGGCTGGAAACACCATATATTTT.

This sequence joins TRBV5-4 and TRBJ2-2, with D unresolved. CDR1 is SGHNT, CDR2 YYREEE, per germline (reference sequence). V lost 4 bases, J lost 4 bases, and 5 bases lay in between. The CDR3 extends over 12 amino acids. The CDR3 sequence: CASSLPTGELFF. The CDR3 DNA reads TGTGCCAGCAGCCTCCCCACCGGGGAGCTGTTTTTT.

A word on this clone: Other DNA sequences in the same sample also yield this CDR3. The J gene is TRBJ2-5, the V gene TRBV20-1; no clear D gene. Trimming took 3 bases from V and 5 from J, leaving 4 bases between them. From germline, CDR1 is DFQATT and CDR2 SNEGSKA (reference sequence). The CDR3 length is 10 residues. Here the CDR3 reads CSASSETQYF. CDR3 coding DNA: TGCAGTGCTAGCTCTGAGACCCAGTACTTC.

The gene calls are TRBV6-6 and TRBJ2-3; 8 bases align to TRBD2. Germline CDR1 and CDR2: MNHNY and SVGAGI (reference sequence). The CDR3 spans 14 residues. The trim removed 7 bases at V and 4 bases at J, leaving 7 bases unmatched. The CDR3 region has the DNA TGTGCCAGCATTGCTAGCGGGCGGCCAGATACGCAGTATTTT. Its translation: CASIASGRPDTQYF.

In its sample, this clone ranks as medium-sized (0.01 to 0.1%). V is TRBV19 and J is TRBJ2-3; 12 bases fit TRBD2. V dropped 4 bases and J dropped 4; count of bases not matched to a gene: 6. The CDR3 runs to 16 residues. Germline V lookup: CDR1 LNHDA, CDR2 SQIVND (reference sequence). The CDR3 sequence: CASSTSTSGGSDTQYF. In DNA form, the CDR3 reads TGTGCCAGTAGTACGTCGACTAGCGGGGGTTCAGATACGCAGTATTTT.

The chain recombines TRBV6-5 with TRBJ2-1; the match to TRBD2 covers 7 bases. This CDR3 comprises 11 residues. The junction had 3 bases not matched to a gene; V was cut back by 7 bases and J by 9 bases. Germline CDR1 is MNHEY and CDR2 is SVGAGI. In DNA, the CDR3 is TGTGCCAGCAAAAGCGGGGCTGAGCAGTTCTTC. As protein: CASKSGAEQFF.

The rearrangement joins TRBV5-1 to TRBJ2-3; TRBD2 aligns across 9 bases. Germline CDR1 reads SGHRS; CDR2 reads YFSETQ. J gave up 3 bases and V 5 bases, and 7 bases lay outside the gene matches. The CDR3 sequence is 15 residues long. CDR3 in amino acids: CASRLLAGSTDTQYF. Here the CDR3 DNA reads TGCGCCAGCAGATTGCTAGCGGGGTCTACAGATACGCAGTATTTT. Based on the CDR3 plus reference TRBV5-1 and TRBJ2-3, the full variable domain is KAGVTQTPRYLIKTRGQQVTLSCSPISGHRSVSWYQQTPGQGLQFLFEYFSETQRNKGNFPGRFSGRQFSNSRSEMNVSTLELGDSALYLCASRLLAGSTDTQYFGPGTRLTVL.

The chain couples TRBV27 to TRBJ1-1; 12 bases are a match to TRBD1. This CDR3 is 20 amino acids long. Germline V gene sequence: CDR1 MNHEY, CDR2 SMNVEV (reference sequence). V shed 6 bases, J shed 6 bases, and the junction held 23 bases outside the gene matches. The CDR3 loop reads CASRMGTGGASPPPFSEAFF. The CDR3 coding sequence is TGTGCCAGCAGGATGGGGACAGGGGGCGCCTCACCCCCCCCTTTTTCTGAAGCTTTCTTT.

This rearrangement joins TRBV6-1 to TRBJ1-4, with a tentative D call TRBD1 (5 bases). V was clipped by 6 bases and J by 3 bases, with 11 bases between them. The CDR3 has 14 residues. The germline V gene has CDR1 MNHNS and CDR2 SASEGT. CDR3 loop: CASRAGSPNEKLFF. DNA of the CDR3: TGTGCCAGCAGAGCAGGGTCACCTAATGAAAAACTGTTTTTT.